This T cell receptor (beta chain) appears in the sequencing data of a study of response to subunit inactivated influenza vaccine. Overall study results and limits: After each seasonal influenza vaccination, few new T cells are recruited, the authors suggested.

As concerns this clonotype: Its specificity is not known.

TCRdb re-called the RT-PCR reads through MiXCR, storing one row per CDR3 protein. The sample has fewer than 600,000 distinct CDR3 sequences; approximately 7.3% are singletons. There are 14 residues in the CDR3. The V gene's germline CDR1 is SNHLY and CDR2 FYNNEI. V dropped 5 bases and J dropped 7; count of bases not matched to a gene: 9. This clonotype was obtained from a man aged 50 to 69 who received an inactivated influenza vaccine. The source material was PBMCs from blood, sampled about 24 months after vaccination. The gene calls are TRBV2 and TRBJ2-3, with 7 bases matching TRBD1. The CDR3 DNA reads TGTGCCAGCAGTCCCACGACAGGGAAAAATACGCAGTATTTT. Amino acid sequence: CASSPTTGKNTQYF.